The rows below give T cell receptor beta chains drawn from one sample of a study of blood T cells in healthy people across ages. TCRdb recomputed calls from the 5' RACE reads with MiXCR, one row per CDR3 protein. The sample records hundreds of thousands of distinct CDR3 sequences, under 30% being singletons. Sequencing input: blood. The receptors originated from a woman of 80 years or more in good health. The CDR3 runs from the conserved cysteine through the conserved F or W. D genes are given only for firm matches. Size values are once, few and many counts, or a class for expanded clones, and some rows have none.

TRBV24-1	TRBJ2-7	-	-	TGTGCCACCAGTGGGGGGAGGTATCCCTACGAGCAGTACTTC	CATSGGRYPYEQYF
TRBV7-9	TRBJ1-2	-	many	TGTGCCAGCACCTCCCGGCGGGGGGACTATGGCTACACCTTC	CASTSRRGDYGYTF
TRBV12-3/TRBV12-4	TRBJ1-2	-	many	TGTGCCAGCAGTTTTCCCTCGGGCCCACTAGCTAACTATGGCTACACCTTC	CASSFPSGPLANYGYTF
TRBV7-9	TRBJ1-2	-	many	TGTGCCAGCAGCTTAGACGGATCAGGGGGCTACACCTTC	CASSLDGSGGYTF
TRBV20-1	TRBJ2-1	-	many	TGCAGTGCGGGGACTGCTAAGAGCTCCTACAATGAGCAGTTCTTC	CSAGTAKSSYNEQFF
TRBV15	TRBJ2-3	TRBD1	many	TGTGCCACCAGCGAAACCGGGACAGCGAGCCCCGATACGCAGTATTTT	CATSETGTASPDTQYF
TRBV20-1	TRBJ2-1	-	-	TGCAGTGCTAGATTAATAGGCGGGACATCCCACAATGAGCAGTTCTTC	CSARLIGGTSHNEQFF
TRBV6-1	TRBJ2-1	-	-	TGTGCCAGCAGTGAGGCGGGGTATTCCTACAATGAGCAGTTCTTC	CASSEAGYSYNEQFF
TRBV7-9	TRBJ2-3	-	-	TGTGCCAGCACCACGAGGGGGGTTTCTAGCACAGATACGCAGTATTTT	CASTTRGVSSTDTQYF
TRBV5-5	TRBJ2-7	TRBD1	few	TGTGCCAGCAGCTTGATGACAGGGAGCAATGAGCAGTACTTC	CASSLMTGSNEQYF
TRBV9	TRBJ2-5	-	many	TGTGCCAGCAGCGCCGGGACGGCTTATCAAGAGACCCAGTACTTC	CASSAGTAYQETQYF
TRBV10-3	TRBJ1-1	-	many	TGTGCCATCAGTGTGGCCACAGGGAGCACTGAAGCTTTCTTT	CAISVATGSTEAFF
TRBV5-5	TRBJ2-2	TRBD2	-	TGTGCCAGCAGCCCCGGACTAGGTCGGAACACCGGGGAGCGGTTTTTT	CASSPGLGRNTGERFF
TRBV20-1	TRBJ1-2	TRBD1	-	TGCAGTGCTAGCACCCTTGGACAGGGGGACTATGGCTACACCTTC	CSASTLGQGDYGYTF
TRBV10-3	TRBJ2-3	-	-	TGTGCCAACAGTGAACAAACCCAGGGTAGCTACACAGATACGCAGTATTTT	CANSEQTQGSYTDTQYF
TRBV29-1	TRBJ2-3	-	many	TGCAGCGTTACCGTCCAAACTAGCACAGATACGCAGTATTTT	CSVTVQTSTDTQYF
TRBV6-2/TRBV6-3	TRBJ1-4	TRBD1	-	TGTGCCAGCAGCCCAGGGGGCAGGAGTAATGAAAAACTGTTTTTT	CASSPGGRSNEKLFF
TRBV9	TRBJ1-2	-	few	TGTGCCAGCAGCGTCGGGGGATCTTATGGCTACACCTTC	CASSVGGSYGYTF
TRBV5-5	TRBJ2-3	TRBD2	-	TGTGCCAGCAACTTGGGGGGGGATACGCAGTATTTT	CASNLGGDTQYF
TRBV6-1	TRBJ1-1	-	many	TGTGCCAGCAGTGAATTAGGGGGGAACACTGAAGCTTTCTTT	CASSELGGNTEAFF
TRBV20-1	TRBJ1-2	-	many	TGCAGTGCTTACCGGACAGTCAACTATGGCTACACCTTC	CSAYRTVNYGYTF
TRBV29-1	TRBJ2-6	-	-	TGCAGCGTTGGAGTAGTGGACGGCAACGTCCTGACTTTC	CSVGVVDGNVLTF
TRBV6-2/TRBV6-3	TRBJ1-5	TRBD1	many	TGTGCCAGCAGTTACGGGCAGGGGGCGTCGGCGCAGCCCCAGCATTTT	CASSYGQGASAQPQHF
TRBV24-1	TRBJ1-5	-	-	TGTGCCACCAGTGACACCTCAGGGGCTCTCAATCAGCCCCAGCATTTT	CATSDTSGALNQPQHF
TRBV4-3	TRBJ2-4	-	many	TGCGCCAGCAGCCAAGATACCAGGGTTAACATTCAGTACTTC	CASSQDTRVNIQYF